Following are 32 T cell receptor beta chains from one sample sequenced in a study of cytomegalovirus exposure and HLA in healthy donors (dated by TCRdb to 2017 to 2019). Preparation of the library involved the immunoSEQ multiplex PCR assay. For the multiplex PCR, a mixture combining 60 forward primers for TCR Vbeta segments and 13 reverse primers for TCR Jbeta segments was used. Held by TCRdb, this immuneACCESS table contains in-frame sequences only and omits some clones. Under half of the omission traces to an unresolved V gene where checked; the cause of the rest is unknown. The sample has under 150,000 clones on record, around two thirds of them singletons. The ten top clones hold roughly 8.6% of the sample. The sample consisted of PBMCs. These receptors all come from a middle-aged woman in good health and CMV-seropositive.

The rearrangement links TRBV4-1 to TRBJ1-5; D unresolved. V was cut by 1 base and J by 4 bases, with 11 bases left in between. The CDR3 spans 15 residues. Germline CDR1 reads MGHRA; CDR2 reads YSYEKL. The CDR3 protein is CASSQGLPGNQPQHF. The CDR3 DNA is TGCGCCAGCAGCCAAGGACTCCCGGGGAATCAGCCCCAGCATTTT.

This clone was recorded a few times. CDR3 nucleotide sequence: TGTGCCAGCAGTCTGGTAGTATGGGCCACCGAAGCTTTCTTT. This translates into CASSLVVWATEAFF. V usage is TRBV28 and J usage is TRBJ1-1; D call uncertain. Trimming took 5 bases from V and 8 from J, leaving 18 bases between them. The CDR3 is made up of 14 amino acids. CDR1 and CDR2 from the germline V gene are MDHEN and SYDVKM. Full variable domain (rest looked up from reference TRBV28 and TRBJ1-1): DVKVTQSSRYLVKRTGEKVFLECVQDMDHENMFWYRQDPGLGLRLIYFSYDVKMKEKGDIPEGYSVSREKKERFSLILESASTNQTSMYLCASSLVVWATEAFFGQGTRLTVV.

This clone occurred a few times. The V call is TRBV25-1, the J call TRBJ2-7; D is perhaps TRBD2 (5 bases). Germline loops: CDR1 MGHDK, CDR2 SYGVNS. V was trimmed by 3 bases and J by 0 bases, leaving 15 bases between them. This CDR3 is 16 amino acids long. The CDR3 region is CASSDQEERSSYEQYF. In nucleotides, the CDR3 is TGTGCCAGCAGTGATCAGGAGGAGAGGAGCTCCTACGAGCAGTACTTC.

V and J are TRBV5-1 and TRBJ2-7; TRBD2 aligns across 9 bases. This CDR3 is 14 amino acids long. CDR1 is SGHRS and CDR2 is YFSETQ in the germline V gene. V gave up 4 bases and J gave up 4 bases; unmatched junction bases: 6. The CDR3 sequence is CASSVSGSSYEQYF. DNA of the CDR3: TGCGCCAGCAGCGTTAGCGGGAGCTCTTACGAGCAGTACTTC.

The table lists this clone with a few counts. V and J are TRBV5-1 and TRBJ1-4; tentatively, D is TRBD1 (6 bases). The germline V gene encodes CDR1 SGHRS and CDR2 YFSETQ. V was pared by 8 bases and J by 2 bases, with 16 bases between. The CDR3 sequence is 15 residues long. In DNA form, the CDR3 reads TGCGCCAGTCAACGGAATCAGGGGACTAATGAAAAACTGTTTTTT. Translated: CASQRNQGTNEKLFF.

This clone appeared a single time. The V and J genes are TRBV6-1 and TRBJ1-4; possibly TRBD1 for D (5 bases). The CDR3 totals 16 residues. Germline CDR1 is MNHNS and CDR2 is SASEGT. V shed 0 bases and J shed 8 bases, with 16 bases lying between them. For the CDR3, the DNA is TGTGCCAGCAGTGAAGCGGGGGGGGGAATTGGAGAAAAACTGTTTTTT. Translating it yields CASSEAGGGIGEKLFF.

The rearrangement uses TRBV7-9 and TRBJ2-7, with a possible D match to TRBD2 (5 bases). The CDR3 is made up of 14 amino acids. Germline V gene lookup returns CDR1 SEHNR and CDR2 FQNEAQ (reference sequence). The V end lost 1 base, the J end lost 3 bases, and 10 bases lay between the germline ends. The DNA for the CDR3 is TGTGCCAGCAGCTTAGAAGAGGGCGTCTACGAGCAGTACTTC. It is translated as CASSLEEGVYEQYF.

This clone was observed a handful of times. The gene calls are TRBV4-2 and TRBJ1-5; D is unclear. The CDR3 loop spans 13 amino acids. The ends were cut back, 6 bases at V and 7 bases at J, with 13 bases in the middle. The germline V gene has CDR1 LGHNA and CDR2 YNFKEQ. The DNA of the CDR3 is TGTGCCAGCAGTCCTACGGGAGAACAGCCCCAGCATTTT. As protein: CASSPTGEQPQHF.

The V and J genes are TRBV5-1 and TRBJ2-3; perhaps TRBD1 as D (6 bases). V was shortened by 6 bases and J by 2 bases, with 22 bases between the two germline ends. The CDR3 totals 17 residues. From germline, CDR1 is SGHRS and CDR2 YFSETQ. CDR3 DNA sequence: TGCGCCAGCACCTTACCCCCGACAGGTTTCTTCACAGATACGCAGTATTTT. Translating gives CASTLPPTGFFTDTQYF.

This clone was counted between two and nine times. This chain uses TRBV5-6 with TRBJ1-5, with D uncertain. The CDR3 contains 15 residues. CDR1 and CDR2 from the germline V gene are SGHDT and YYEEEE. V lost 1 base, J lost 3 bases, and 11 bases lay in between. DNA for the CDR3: TGTGCCAGCAGCTTGATGGCAGGCTCCAATCAGCCCCAGCATTTT. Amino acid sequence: CASSLMAGSNQPQHF.

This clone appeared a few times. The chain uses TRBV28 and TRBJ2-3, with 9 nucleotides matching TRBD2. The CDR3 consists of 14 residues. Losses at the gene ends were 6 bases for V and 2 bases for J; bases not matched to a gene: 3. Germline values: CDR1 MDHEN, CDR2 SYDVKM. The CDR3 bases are TGTGCCAGCAGCTTAGCGGGAGCCACAGATACGCAGTATTTT. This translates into CASSLAGATDTQYF.

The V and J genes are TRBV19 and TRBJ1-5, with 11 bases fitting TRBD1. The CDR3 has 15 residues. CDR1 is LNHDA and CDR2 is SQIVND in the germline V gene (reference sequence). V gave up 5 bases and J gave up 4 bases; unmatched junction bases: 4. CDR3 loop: CASSVGTGGNQPQHF. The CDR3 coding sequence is TGTGCCAGTAGTGTGGGGACAGGGGGGAATCAGCCCCAGCATTTT.

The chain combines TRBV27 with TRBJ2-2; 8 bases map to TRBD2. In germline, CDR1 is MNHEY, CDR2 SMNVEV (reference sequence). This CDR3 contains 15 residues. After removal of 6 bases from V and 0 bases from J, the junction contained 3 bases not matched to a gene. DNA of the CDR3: TGTGCCAGCAGATCGGGACTAGCGAACACCGGGGAGCTGTTTTTT. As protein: CASRSGLANTGELFF.

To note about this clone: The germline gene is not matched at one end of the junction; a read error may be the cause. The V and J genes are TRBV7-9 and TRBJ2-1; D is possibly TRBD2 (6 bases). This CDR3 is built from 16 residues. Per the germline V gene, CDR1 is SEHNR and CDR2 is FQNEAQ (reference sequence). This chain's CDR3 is CSSSGGTLTSYNEQFF. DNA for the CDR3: TGTTCCAGCAGCGGCGGGACTCTCACTTCCTACAATGAGCAGTTCTTC.

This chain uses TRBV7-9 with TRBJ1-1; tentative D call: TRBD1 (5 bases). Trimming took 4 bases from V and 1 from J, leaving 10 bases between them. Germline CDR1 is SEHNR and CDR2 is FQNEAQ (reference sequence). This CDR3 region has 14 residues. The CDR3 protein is CASSSLQANTEAFF. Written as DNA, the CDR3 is TGTGCCAGCAGCTCGTTACAGGCGAACACTGAAGCTTTCTTT. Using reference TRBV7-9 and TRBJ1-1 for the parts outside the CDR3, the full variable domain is DTGVSQNPRHKITKRGQNVTFRCDPISEHNRLYWYRQTLGQGPEFLTYFQNEAQLEKSRLLSDRFSAERPKGSFSTLEIQRTEQGDSAMYLCASSSLQANTEAFFGQGTRLTVV.

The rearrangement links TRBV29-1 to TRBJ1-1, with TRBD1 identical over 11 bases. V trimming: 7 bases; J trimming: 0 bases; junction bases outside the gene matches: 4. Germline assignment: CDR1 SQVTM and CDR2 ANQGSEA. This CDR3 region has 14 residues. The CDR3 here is CSAGDRGLNTEAFF. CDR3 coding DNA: TGCAGCGCTGGGGACAGGGGGTTGAACACTGAAGCTTTCTTT.

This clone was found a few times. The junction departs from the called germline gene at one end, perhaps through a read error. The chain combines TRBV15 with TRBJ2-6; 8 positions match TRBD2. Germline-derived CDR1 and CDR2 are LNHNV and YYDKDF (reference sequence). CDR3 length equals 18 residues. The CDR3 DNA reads TGTGCCACCAGCAGACCGCGGCGGGGGGCACGGAGGGGCTCCAGGAATTCTTTC. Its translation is CATSRPRRGARRGSRNSF.

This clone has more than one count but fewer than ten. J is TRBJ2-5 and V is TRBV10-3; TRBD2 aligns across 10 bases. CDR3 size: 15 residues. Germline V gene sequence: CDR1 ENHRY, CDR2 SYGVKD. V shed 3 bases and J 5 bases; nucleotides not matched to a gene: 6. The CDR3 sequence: CAISEEREGRETQYF. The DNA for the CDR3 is TGTGCCATCAGTGAAGAGCGGGAGGGCCGGGAGACCCAGTACTTC.

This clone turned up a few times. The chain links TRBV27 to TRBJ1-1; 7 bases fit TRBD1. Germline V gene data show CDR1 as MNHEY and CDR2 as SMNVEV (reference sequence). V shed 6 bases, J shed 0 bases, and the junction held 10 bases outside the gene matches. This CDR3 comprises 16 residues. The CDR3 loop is CASSPGRGLMNTEAFF. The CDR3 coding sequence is TGTGCCAGCAGCCCCGGGAGGGGGCTTATGAACACTGAAGCTTTCTTT.

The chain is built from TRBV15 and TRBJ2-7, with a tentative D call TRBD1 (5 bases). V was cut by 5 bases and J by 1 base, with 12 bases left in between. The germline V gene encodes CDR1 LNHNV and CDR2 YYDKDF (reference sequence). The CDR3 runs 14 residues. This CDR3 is CATSFYRWSYEQYF. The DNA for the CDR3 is TGTGCCACCAGCTTTTACAGGTGGTCCTACGAGCAGTACTTC.

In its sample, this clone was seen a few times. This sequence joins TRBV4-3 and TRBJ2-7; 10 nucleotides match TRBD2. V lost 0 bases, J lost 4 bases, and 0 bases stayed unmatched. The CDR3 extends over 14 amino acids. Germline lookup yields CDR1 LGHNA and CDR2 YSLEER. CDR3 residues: CASSQEAGGYEQYF. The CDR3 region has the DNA TGCGCCAGCAGCCAAGAAGCGGGGGGGTACGAGCAGTACTTC.

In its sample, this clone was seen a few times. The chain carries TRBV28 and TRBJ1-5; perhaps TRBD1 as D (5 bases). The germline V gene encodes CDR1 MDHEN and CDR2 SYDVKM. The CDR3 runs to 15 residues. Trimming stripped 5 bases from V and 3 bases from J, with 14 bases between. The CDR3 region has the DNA TGTGCCAGCAGTCTCACCGGGACTACCAATCAGCCCCAGCATTTT. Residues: CASSLTGTTNQPQHF.

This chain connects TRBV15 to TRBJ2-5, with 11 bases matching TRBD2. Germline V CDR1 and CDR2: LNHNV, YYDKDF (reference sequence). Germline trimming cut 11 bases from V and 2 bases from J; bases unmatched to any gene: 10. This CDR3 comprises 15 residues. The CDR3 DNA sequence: TGTGCCTCCTCCGAGGGGACTAGCGGTCAAGAGACCCAGTACTTC. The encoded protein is CASSEGTSGQETQYF.

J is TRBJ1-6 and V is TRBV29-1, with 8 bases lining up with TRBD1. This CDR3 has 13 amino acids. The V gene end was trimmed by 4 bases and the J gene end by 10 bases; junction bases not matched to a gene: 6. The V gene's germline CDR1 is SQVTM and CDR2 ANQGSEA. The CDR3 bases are TGCAGCGTTGGGGAGGACAGGGACTCACCCCTCCACTTT. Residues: CSVGEDRDSPLHF.

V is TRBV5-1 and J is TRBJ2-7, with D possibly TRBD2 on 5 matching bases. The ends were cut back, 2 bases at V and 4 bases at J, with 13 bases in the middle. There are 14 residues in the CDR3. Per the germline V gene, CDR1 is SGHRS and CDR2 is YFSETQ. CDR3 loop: CASSFDGSGYEQYF. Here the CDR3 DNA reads TGCGCCAGCAGCTTTGATGGGTCGGGATACGAGCAGTACTTC.

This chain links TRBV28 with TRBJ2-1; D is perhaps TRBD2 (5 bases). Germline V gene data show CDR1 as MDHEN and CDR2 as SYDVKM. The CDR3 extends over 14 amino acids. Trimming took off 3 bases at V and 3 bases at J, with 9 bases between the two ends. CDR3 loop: CASSLGGHYNEQFF. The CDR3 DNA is TGTGCCAGCAGTTTGGGCGGGCACTACAATGAGCAGTTCTTC. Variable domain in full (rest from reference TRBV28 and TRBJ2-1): DVKVTQSSRYLVKRTGEKVFLECVQDMDHENMFWYRQDPGLGLRLIYFSYDVKMKEKGDIPEGYSVSREKKERFSLILESASTNQTSMYLCASSLGGHYNEQFFGPGTRLTVL.

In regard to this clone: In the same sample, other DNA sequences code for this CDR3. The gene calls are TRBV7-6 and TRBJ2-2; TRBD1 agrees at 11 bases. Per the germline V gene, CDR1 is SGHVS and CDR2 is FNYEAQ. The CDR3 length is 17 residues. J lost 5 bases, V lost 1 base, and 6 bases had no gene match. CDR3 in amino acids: CASSLEAGQGATGELFF. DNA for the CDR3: TGTGCCAGCAGCTTAGAGGCAGGACAGGGGGCGACCGGGGAGCTGTTTTTT.

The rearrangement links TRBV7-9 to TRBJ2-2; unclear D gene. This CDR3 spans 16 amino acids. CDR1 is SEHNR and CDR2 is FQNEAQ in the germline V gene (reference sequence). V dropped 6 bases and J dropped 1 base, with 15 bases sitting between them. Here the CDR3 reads CASRPPAGGNTGELFF. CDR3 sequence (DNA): TGTGCCAGCAGACCGCCCGCTGGCGGGAACACCGGGGAGCTGTTTTTT.

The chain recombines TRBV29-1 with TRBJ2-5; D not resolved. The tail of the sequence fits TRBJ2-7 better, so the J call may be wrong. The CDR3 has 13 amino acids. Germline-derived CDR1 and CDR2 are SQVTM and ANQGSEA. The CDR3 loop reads CSVEEEANDEQYF. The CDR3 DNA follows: TGCAGCGTTGAAGAAGAGGCGAACGACGAGCAGTACTTC.

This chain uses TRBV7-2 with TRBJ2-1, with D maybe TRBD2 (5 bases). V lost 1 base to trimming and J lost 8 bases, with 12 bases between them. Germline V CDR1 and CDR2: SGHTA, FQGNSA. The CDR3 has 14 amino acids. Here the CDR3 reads CASSLGTGFDEQFF. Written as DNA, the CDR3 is TGTGCCAGCAGCTTAGGGACGGGATTTGATGAGCAGTTCTTC.

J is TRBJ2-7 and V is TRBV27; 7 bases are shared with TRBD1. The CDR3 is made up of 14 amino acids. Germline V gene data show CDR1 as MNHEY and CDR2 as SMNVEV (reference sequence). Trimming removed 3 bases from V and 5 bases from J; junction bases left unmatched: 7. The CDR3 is CASSFLGQNDEQYF. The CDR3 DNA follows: TGTGCCAGCAGTTTTTTGGGACAGAACGACGAGCAGTACTTC.

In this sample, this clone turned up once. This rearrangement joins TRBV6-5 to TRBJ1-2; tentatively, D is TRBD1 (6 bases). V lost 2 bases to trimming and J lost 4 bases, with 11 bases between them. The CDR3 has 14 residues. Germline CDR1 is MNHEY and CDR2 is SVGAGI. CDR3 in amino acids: CASSYTDSLYGYTF. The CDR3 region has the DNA TGTGCCAGCAGTTACACGGACAGCCTCTATGGCTACACCTTC.